Presented here are 3 T cell receptor beta chains from one specimen sequenced in a study of T-cell reconstitution after alpha-beta-depleted transplantation in children. TCRbeta library preparation incorporated unique molecular identifiers. MiXCR, run by TCRdb on the PCR reads, gives a single entry per CDR3 protein. This table holds 440,000 or so distinct CDR3 sequences, about 40% found once. Specimen: PBMCs, collected before TCRalphabeta/CD19-depleted stem cell transplant. The source is a girl aged 2 to 9 with aplastic anemia, due to receive a stem cell transplant.

This chain joins TRBV2 and TRBJ2-1; 12 nucleotides agree with TRBD1. The CDR3 extends over 14 amino acids. The V and J ends lost 4 bases and 8 bases, in that order; junction bases with no gene match: 3. Germline V gene lookup returns CDR1 SNHLY and CDR2 FYNNEI. The CDR3 nucleotides are TGTGCCAGCAGTGTGGGACAGGGGGCCGATGAGCAGTTCTTC. Its translation: CASSVGQGADEQFF.

The chain combines TRBV20-1 with TRBJ2-2; a weak D match, TRBD2 (6 bases). Trimming stripped 2 bases from V and 1 base from J, with 11 bases between. This CDR3 has 15 amino acids. Germline V gene data show CDR1 as DFQATT and CDR2 as SNEGSKA (reference sequence). CDR3 protein: CSARMGSGNTGELFF. In DNA form, the CDR3 reads TGCAGTGCTAGAATGGGTAGCGGGAACACCGGGGAGCTGTTTTTT.

The chain couples TRBV5-1 to TRBJ2-7; 7 bases map to TRBD1. V lost 1 base and J lost 7; bases outside the gene matches: 11. The CDR3 contains 15 residues. Germline CDR1 and CDR2: SGHRS and YFSETQ. The CDR3 protein is CASSLTRDRGLEQYF. As DNA, the CDR3 is TGCGCCAGCAGCTTGACCCGGGACAGAGGTCTGGAGCAGTACTTC.